This record looks at one T cell receptor beta chain sequence and its context. This sample is part of a study of T cell changes during pregnancy in multiple sclerosis. The CDR3 has 13 amino acids. Germline V gives CDR1 MDHEN, CDR2 SYDVKM. Losses at the gene ends were 5 bases for V and 11 bases for J; bases not matched to a gene: 6. TCRdb keeps only in-frame clones here, not all; method: immunoSEQ multiplex PCR. The data show over 45,000 clones, approximately 92% seen once. The rearrangement joins TRBV28 to TRBJ1-6; 7 bases match TRBD1. The sample here was CD4+ T cells from peripheral blood mononuclear cells, taken in the second trimester of pregnancy. The source is a female donor in good health, enrolled as a control in a pregnancy study. Here the CDR3 DNA reads TGTGCCAGCAGTCCGAGACAGGGAGCACCCCTCCACTTT. Translating gives CASSPRQGAPLHF.